Each of the 11 T cell receptor beta chains below was sequenced from the same sample in a study of technical replicates of blood from several donors. Assay: immunoSEQ multiplex PCR; the TCRdb copy retains only in-frame clones and omits some. The sample holds tens of thousands of clones, approximately 90% seen once. The specimen sequenced was T cells isolated from PBMCs. Source of these receptors: a human donor in good health.

This clone was observed once. J is TRBJ2-2 and V is TRBV7-9; 11 positions agree with TRBD1. With V trimmed by 5 bases and J by 2 bases, 10 bases remained unmatched. Germline values: CDR1 SEHNR, CDR2 FQNEAQ (reference sequence). The CDR3 contains 18 residues. The CDR3 DNA reads as TGTGCCAGCAGCATACGACCTAGGACAGGGGGCAACACCGGGGAGCTGTTTTTT. Amino acids: CASSIRPRTGGNTGELFF.

This chain joins TRBV9 and TRBJ1-5; D uncertain. The CDR3 covers 14 residues. Germline loops: CDR1 SGDLS, CDR2 YYNGEE. V was shortened by 0 bases and J by 5 bases, with 9 bases between the two germline ends. As DNA, the CDR3 is TGTGCCAGCAGCGTAGGTACAGACCATCAGCCCCAGCATTTT. Protein product: CASSVGTDHQPQHF.

This clone was picked up one time. Other DNA sequences in the same sample also yield this CDR3. The chain recombines TRBV9 with TRBJ2-7, with no clear D. Per germline, CDR1 SGDLS and CDR2 YYNGEE. The CDR3 spans 14 residues. V lost 0 bases, J lost 2 bases, and 9 bases lay in between. The CDR3 DNA sequence: TGTGCCAGCAGCGTAGGCGCAGGAACCTACGAGCAGTACTTC. Translating gives CASSVGAGTYEQYF.

This chain joins TRBV18 and TRBJ2-5, with a possible D match to TRBD1 (6 bases). The V and J ends lost 2 bases and 2 bases respectively, with 6 bases between them. The CDR3 runs to 13 residues. Germline lookup yields CDR1 KGHSH and CDR2 LQKENI. The DNA of the CDR3 is TGTGCCAGCTCACCAGGACAGCAAGAGACCCAGTACTTC. It is translated as CASSPGQQETQYF.

V gene TRBV6-5 combines with J gene TRBJ2-7, with D possibly being TRBD1 (5 bases). CDR1 and CDR2 from the germline V gene are MNHEY and SVGAGI. This CDR3 is 14 amino acids long. V dropped 3 bases and J dropped 2 bases, with 11 bases sitting between them. CDR3 amino acids: CASSYQGNPYEQYF. The CDR3 nucleotides read TGTGCCAGCAGTTATCAGGGTAACCCCTACGAGCAGTACTTC.

This chain connects TRBV4-1 to TRBJ2-1; TRBD2 might be the D (5 bases). V shed 1 base and J shed 4 bases, with 26 bases lying between them. This CDR3 region has 20 residues. Germline values: CDR1 MGHRA, CDR2 YSYEKL. CDR3 bases: TGCGCCAGCAGCCAAGGAGGGTTTGCTAGCCACCCCTATGCATACAATGAGCAGTTCTTC. It translates to CASSQGGFASHPYAYNEQFF.

The chain joins TRBV5-4 to TRBJ2-1; TRBD2 agrees at 8 bases. The V gene end was trimmed by 0 bases and the J gene end by 1 base; junction bases not matched to a gene: 3. CDR3 length: 16 residues. Per germline, CDR1 SGHNT and CDR2 YYREEE (reference sequence). Here the CDR3 reads CASSLEGGRSYNEQFF. CDR3 sequence (DNA): TGTGCCAGCAGCTTGGAGGGCGGGAGGTCCTACAATGAGCAGTTCTTC.

The chain links TRBV4-2 to TRBJ2-1; D unresolved. Germline CDR1 reads LGHNA; CDR2 reads YNFKEQ. V was cut by 0 bases and J by 7 bases, with 13 bases left in between. This CDR3 is built from 15 residues. The CDR3 sequence is CASSQESTSSNEQFF. CDR3 DNA: TGTGCCAGCAGCCAAGAATCTACGTCCTCTAATGAGCAGTTCTTC.

This chain connects TRBV27 to TRBJ2-7; maybe TRBD2 (6 bases). Germline CDR1 is MNHEY and CDR2 is SMNVEV (reference sequence). V was clipped by 7 bases and J by 5 bases, with 18 bases between them. This CDR3 is built from 14 residues. Written as DNA, the CDR3 is TGTGCCAGCACCCAAAGAGGGGACTTCGACGAGCAGTACTTC. This sequence encodes CASTQRGDFDEQYF.

The chain employs TRBV7-9 and TRBJ2-7; D gene uncertain. V was shortened by 5 bases and J by 1 base, with 9 bases between the two germline ends. CDR3 length: 13 amino acids. The germline V gene has CDR1 SEHNR and CDR2 FQNEAQ (reference sequence). The CDR3 bases are TGTGCCAGCAGCCCACCGGAGTCCTACGAGCAGTACTTC. Translated: CASSPPESYEQYF.

The genes are TRBV9 and TRBJ2-1; 14 bases align to TRBD2. The germline CDR1 and CDR2 sequences are SGDLS and YYNGEE. The V and J ends lost 4 bases and 10 bases, in that order; junction bases with no gene match: 10. There are 16 residues in the CDR3. CDR3 in DNA: TGTGCCAGCAGCTCCGCCGGACTAGCGGGGGGTTCGGAGCAGTTCTTC. This translates into CASSSAGLAGGSEQFF.